The rows below give T cell receptor beta chains drawn from one sample of a study of shared clonotypes between healthy human individuals. Generated by immunoSEQ multiplex PCR, the TCRdb table keeps only in-frame clones and is missing some. The profile shows 400,000 to 600,000 clones, 75% to 85% of them singletons. Sequencing was performed on PBMCs. The receptors stem from a woman in her 40s in good health. Some clones in this sample may be carry-over from other donors' samples. The conserved cysteine and the conserved F or W are not part of the CDR3 here. Fields, in order: CDR3 protein, V gene, CDR3 length, D gene. The D gene is left open where the match is weak.

ASSQKTSGRPSYEQY | TRBV5-1 | 15 | TRBD2
AITADRGATEAF | TRBV10-3 | 12 | TRBD1
ASSPNYEQY | TRBV18 | 9 | NA
ASSLPPLDEQF | TRBV5-1 | 11 | NA
SVLTSGRAGWQF | TRBV29-1 | 12 | TRBD2
ASSLDLSTDTQY | TRBV10-1 | 12 | NA
ASSVGQGDTGELF | TRBV2 | 13 | TRBD1
ATSKGLAGGDEQY | TRBV15 | 13 | TRBD2
ASSLVGRVRSPLH | TRBV7-2 | 13 | NA
AISEHRDGKYEQY | TRBV10-3 | 13 | NA
ASSLYRNLGGEKLF | TRBV28 | 14 | NA
ASSMTSGSTDTQY | TRBV5-1 | 13 | TRBD2
ASSIRSLASTEQF | TRBV27 | 13 | NA
ASNQNRTGGAYEQY | TRBV7-7 | 14 | TRBD1
ATPGASGRGNEQF | TRBV2 | 13 | TRBD2
ASSPQGARTDTQY | TRBV5-5 | 13 | TRBD1
ASSQELVAGELF | TRBV4-3 | 12 | NA
ASSEQGAYGYT | TRBV2 | 11 | TRBD1
ASSVGIAHEQY | TRBV9 | 11 | NA
AWAVGTGGNTIY | TRBV30 | 12 | TRBD1
ASSGGMGANVLT | TRBV6-1 | 12 | NA
SVETGSAGYT | TRBV29-1 | 10 | TRBD1
ASSLKWGDTEAF | TRBV28 | 12 | NA
ASSLGAGNEQY | TRBV5-1 | 11 | NA
ASSHDTLNTEAF | TRBV4-3 | 12 | NA
AISETANTEAF | TRBV10-3 | 11 | NA
ASSRDSYNEQF | TRBV5-1 | 11 | NA
ASSTDRAYEQY | TRBV28 | 11 | TRBD1
ASSRLGAGGYT | TRBV13 | 11 | NA
ASSQEPGQVHRGAF | TRBV4-2 | 14 | TRBD1
ASSPRQGVHEQY | TRBV18 | 12 | NA
ASTPPAMTGYEQY | TRBV28 | 13 | NA
ASSLVGRSSYNEQF | TRBV7-9 | 14 | NA
TSSLRDLWEQY | TRBV1 | 11 | NA
ASSLLPLGARGYT | TRBV28 | 13 | NA
ASSGNRGRSETQY | TRBV6-1 | 13 | NA
ASSLERNTEAF | TRBV7-2 | 11 | NA
ASSTGTSSYNEQF | TRBV6-1 | 13 | TRBD2
ASSQEGLNEQF | TRBV4-1 | 11 | NA
ASSLWLHQGTSTDTQY | TRBV5-6 | 16 | NA
ASSLAGNTEAF | TRBV27 | 11 | NA
ASSPMSGKNTEAF | TRBV18 | 13 | NA
ASSLGGGYEQY | TRBV7-6 | 11 | TRBD2
ASSPQGGRTEAF | TRBV5-1 | 12 | TRBD1
ASSLRGGNQSQH | TRBV27 | 12 | NA
ASSEWDYEQY | TRBV2 | 10 | NA
ASHRGPSGRITDTQY | TRBV19 | 15 | TRBD2
ASSLVGVGTASYGYT | TRBV7-2 | 15 | TRBD1
ASSYSDRHEAF | TRBV6-5 | 11 | NA
ASSTPGQSYEQY | TRBV28 | 12 | TRBD1